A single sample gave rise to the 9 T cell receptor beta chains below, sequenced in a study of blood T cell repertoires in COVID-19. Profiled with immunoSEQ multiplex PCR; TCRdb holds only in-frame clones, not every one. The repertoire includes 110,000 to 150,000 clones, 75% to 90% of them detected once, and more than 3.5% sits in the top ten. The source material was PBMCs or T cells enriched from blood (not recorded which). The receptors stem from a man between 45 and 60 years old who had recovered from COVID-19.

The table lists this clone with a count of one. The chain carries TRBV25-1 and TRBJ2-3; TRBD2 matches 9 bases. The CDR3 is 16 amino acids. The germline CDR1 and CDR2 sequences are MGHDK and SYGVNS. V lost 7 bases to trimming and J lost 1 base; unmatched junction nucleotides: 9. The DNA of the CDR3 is TGTGCCAGCATCCCCTCCTTAGCGGGGGGCACAGATACGCAGTATTTT. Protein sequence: CASIPSLAGGTDTQYF.

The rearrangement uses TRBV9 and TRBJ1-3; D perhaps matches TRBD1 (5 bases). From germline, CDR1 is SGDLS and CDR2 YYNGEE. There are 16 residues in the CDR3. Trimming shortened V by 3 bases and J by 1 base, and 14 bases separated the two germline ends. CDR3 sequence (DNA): TGTGCCAGCAGCGCGGGGGGGTCGAGATCTGGAAACACCATATATTTT. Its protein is CASSAGGSRSGNTIYF.

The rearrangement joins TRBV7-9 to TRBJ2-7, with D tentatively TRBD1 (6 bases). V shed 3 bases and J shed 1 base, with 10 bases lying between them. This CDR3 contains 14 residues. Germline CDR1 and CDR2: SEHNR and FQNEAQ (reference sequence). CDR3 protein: CASSLEDSSYEQYF. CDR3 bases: TGTGCCAGCAGCTTGGAGGACAGTTCCTACGAGCAGTACTTC.

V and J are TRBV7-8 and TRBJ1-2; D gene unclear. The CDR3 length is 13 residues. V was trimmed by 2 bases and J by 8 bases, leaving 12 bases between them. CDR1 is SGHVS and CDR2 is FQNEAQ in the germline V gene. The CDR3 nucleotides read TGTGCCAGCAGCTTAAACAGCCAAGGAGGCTACACCTTC. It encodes CASSLNSQGGYTF.

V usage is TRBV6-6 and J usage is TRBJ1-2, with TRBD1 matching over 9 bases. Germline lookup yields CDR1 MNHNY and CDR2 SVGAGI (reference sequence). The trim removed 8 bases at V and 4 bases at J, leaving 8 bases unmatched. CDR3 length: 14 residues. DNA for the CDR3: TGTGCCAGCGAGATCGGGACAGGGCTCTATGGCTACACCTTC. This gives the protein CASEIGTGLYGYTF.

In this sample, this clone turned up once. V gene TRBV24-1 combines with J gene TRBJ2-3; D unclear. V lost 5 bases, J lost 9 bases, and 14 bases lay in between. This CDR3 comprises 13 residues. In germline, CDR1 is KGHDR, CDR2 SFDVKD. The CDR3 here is CATSASSLYTQYF. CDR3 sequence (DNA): TGTGCCACCAGTGCGAGTTCCCTTTACACGCAGTATTTT.

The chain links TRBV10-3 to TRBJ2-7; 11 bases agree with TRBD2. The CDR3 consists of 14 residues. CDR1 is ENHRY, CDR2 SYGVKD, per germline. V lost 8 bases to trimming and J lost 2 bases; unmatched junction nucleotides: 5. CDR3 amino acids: CAIRLAGIPYEQYF. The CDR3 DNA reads TGTGCCATCCGACTAGCGGGAATCCCCTACGAGCAGTACTTC.

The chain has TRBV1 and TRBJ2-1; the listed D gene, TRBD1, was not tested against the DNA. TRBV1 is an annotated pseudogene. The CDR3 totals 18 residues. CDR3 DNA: TGCACCAGCAGCCAAGATCGAGGACAGGGGGCCGGGGGGGATGAGCAGTTCTTC. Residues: CTSSQDRGQGAGGDEQFF.

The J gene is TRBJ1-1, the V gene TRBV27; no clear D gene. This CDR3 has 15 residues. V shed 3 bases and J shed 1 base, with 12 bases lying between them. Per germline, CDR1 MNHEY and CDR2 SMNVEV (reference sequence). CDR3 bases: TGTGCCAGCAGTTTCGGTCAAAACGGGAACACTGAAGCTTTCTTT. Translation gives CASSFGQNGNTEAFF.